This entry features one TCR beta chain sequence. These data originate in a study of blood T cell repertoires in COVID-19. Study-level background: The origin of the acute and convalescent COVID-19 samples was the United States, Italy and Spain.

This table comes from immunoSEQ multiplex PCR, and its TCRdb copy is limited to in-frame clones, with some not included. The table includes just under 150,000 clones, more than 70% detected once. The CDR3 has 15 residues. Trimming took 3 bases from V and 4 from J, leaving 13 bases between them. The germline CDR1 and CDR2 sequences are SGDLS and YYNGEE. The sequence derives from a human donor in a cohort sampled during active COVID-19. Material: peripheral blood. This chain joins TRBV9 and TRBJ1-4; the D is unclear. The CDR3 DNA sequence: TGTGCCAGCAGCGCCCAAACGTCCGGTAATGAAAAACTGTTTTTT. Protein product: CASSAQTSGNEKLFF.